This TCR beta chain was captured by sequencing in a study of blood T cell repertoires in COVID-19. Study context: Acute and convalescent COVID-19 samples came from the United States, Italy and Spain. Sources were T cells, B-cell-depleted T cells, or PBMCs; the material itself was cDNA or gDNA.

Per the original data handling: Amplified reference gene primers provided the basis for estimating nucleated cell counts. TCRdb's table, derived via immunoSEQ multiplex PCR, lists solely in-frame clones and lacks some. That table gives V, J and clone size, and the DNA gave D and trimming. The table lists roughly 210,000 clones, 88% of them singletons. The V end lost 5 bases, the J end lost 3 bases, and 14 bases lay between the germline ends. This CDR3 contains 15 residues. The V gene's germline CDR1 is MNHEY and CDR2 SVGAGI. Specimen: peripheral blood. This clonotype originated in a man in his 70s with acute or convalescent COVID-19. This chain joins TRBV6-5 and TRBJ2-1, with D possibly TRBD2 on 6 matching bases. In DNA form, the CDR3 reads TGTGCCAGCAGTATATCAAGCGGGTACTACAATGAGCAGTTCTTC. Its protein product is CASSISSGYYNEQFF.